Listed here is a single T cell receptor (beta chain). The antigen remains undetermined. Libraries were prepared by immunoSEQ multiplex PCR; TCRdb keeps only in-frame clonotypes and omits some of them. The table lists about 92,000 clones, around 90% of them singletons. The data originate from a study of T cell responses to AZD1222 COVID-19 vaccine. Study-wide results and caveats: Donor demographics were predominantly white British with a female majority; clonal diversity may be underestimated.

Per the germline V gene, CDR1 is MNHNS and CDR2 is SASEGT. This CDR3 is built from 14 residues. V was shortened by 1 base and J by 5 bases, with 10 bases between the two germline ends. The source of this sequence is an adult in good health. The V and J genes are TRBV6-1 and TRBJ2-3; TRBD2 is a possible D gene (5 bases). Sequenced material: peripheral blood, taken on day 0 of AZD1222 vaccination. CDR3 sequence reads: CASSEGSGVDTQYF. The CDR3 nucleotides are TGTGCCAGCAGTGAAGGGTCCGGGGTAGATACGCAGTATTTT.